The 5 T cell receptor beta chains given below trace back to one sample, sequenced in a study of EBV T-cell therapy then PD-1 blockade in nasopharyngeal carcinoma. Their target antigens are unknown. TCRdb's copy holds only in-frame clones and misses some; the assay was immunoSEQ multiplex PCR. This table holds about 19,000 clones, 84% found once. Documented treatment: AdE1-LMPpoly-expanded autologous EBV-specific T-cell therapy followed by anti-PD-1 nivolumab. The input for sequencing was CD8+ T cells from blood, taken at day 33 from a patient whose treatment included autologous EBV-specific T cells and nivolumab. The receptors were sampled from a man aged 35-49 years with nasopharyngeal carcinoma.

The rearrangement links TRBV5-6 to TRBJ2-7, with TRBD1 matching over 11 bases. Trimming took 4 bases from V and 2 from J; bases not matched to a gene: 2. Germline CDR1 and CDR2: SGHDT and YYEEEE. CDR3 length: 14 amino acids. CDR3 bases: TGTGCCAGCAGCCAGGACAGGGGGCCCTACGAGCAGTACTTC. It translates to CASSQDRGPYEQYF.

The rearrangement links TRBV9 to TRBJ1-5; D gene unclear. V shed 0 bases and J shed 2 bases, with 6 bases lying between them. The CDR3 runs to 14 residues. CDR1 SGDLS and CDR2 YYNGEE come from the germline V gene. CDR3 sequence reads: CASSVEGGNQPQHF. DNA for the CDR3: TGTGCCAGCAGCGTAGAGGGAGGCAATCAGCCCCAGCATTTT.

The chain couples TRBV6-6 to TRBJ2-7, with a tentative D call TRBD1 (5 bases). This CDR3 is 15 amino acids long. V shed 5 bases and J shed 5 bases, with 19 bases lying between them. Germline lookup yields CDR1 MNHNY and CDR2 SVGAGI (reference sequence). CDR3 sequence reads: CASSPTRPGAHEQYF. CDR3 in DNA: TGTGCCAGCAGTCCAACCCGGCCTGGGGCCCACGAGCAGTACTTC.

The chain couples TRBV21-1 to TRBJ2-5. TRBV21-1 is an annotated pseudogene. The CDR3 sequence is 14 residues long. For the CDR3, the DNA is TGTGCCAGCAGCGATGGGGGACCGTTGGAGACCCAGTACTTC. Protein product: CASSDGGPLETQYF.

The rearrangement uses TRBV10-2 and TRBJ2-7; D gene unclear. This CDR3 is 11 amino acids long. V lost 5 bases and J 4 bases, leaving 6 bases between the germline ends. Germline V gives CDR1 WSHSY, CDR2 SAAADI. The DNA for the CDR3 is TGCGCCAGCAGTTCTGTGTACGAGCAGTACTTC. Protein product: CASSSVYEQYF.